This passage covers 15 T cell receptor beta chains from one sample sequenced in a study of sequential checkpoint blockade in melanoma. Assay used: immunoSEQ multiplex PCR; TCRdb lists only in-frame clones, some missing. Among some 12,000 clones listed, nearly 80% were seen once. The treatment here: randomized to nivolumab then ipilimumab (arm A) or the reverse (arm B). The sequences come from CD8+ T cells sorted from blood (inferred from file names), collected from a patient given nivolumab and ipilimumab in sequence. All receptors come from a human donor with melanoma.

The CDR3 reads CASSPRTSGVVGANVLTF. Written as DNA, the CDR3 is TGTGCCAGCAGTCCCCGCACTAGCGGGGTGGTTGGGGCCAACGTCCTGACTTTC. This rearrangement joins TRBV27 to TRBJ2-6; 10 nucleotides agree with TRBD2. Trimming removed 5 bases from V and 3 bases from J; junction bases left unmatched: 10. Germline V CDR1 and CDR2: MNHEY, SMNVEV (reference sequence). The CDR3 is made up of 18 amino acids.

V gene TRBV11-2 combines with J gene TRBJ2-5, with TRBD2 as a possible D gene (5 bases). There are 15 residues in the CDR3. CDR1 and CDR2 from the germline V gene are SGHAT and FQNNGV. V was cut by 0 bases and J by 3 bases, with 11 bases left in between. The CDR3 spells CASSLDWLAEETQYF. The CDR3 DNA reads as TGTGCCAGCAGCTTAGATTGGCTAGCTGAAGAGACCCAGTACTTC.

V is TRBV4-2 and J is TRBJ2-2; 7 nucleotides match TRBD2. The CDR3 is made up of 16 amino acids. CDR1 is LGHNA, CDR2 YNFKEQ, per germline. The ends lost 0 bases at V and 7 bases at J; junction bases unmatched: 8. The CDR3 spells CASSQDMGGYGGELFF. The CDR3, as DNA: TGTGCCAGCAGCCAAGATATGGGAGGGTATGGCGGGGAGCTGTTTTTT.

The chain recombines TRBV4-3 with TRBJ2-7; TRBD1 aligns across 7 bases. J was trimmed by 5 bases and V by 2 bases; bases with no gene match: 6. Looked up from germline, CDR1 is LGHNA and CDR2 is YSLEER. This CDR3 has 14 residues. CDR3 region: CASSQTTGDHEQYF. The DNA of the CDR3 is TGCGCCAGCAGCCAAACTACAGGGGACCACGAGCAGTACTTC.

This chain connects TRBV5-6 to TRBJ2-7; 11 nucleotides align to TRBD2. Germline trimming cut 5 bases from V and 4 bases from J; bases unmatched to any gene: 5. The CDR3 totals 14 residues. The V gene's germline CDR1 is SGHDT and CDR2 YYEEEE. The CDR3 DNA reads as TGTGCCAGCAGGGTAGCGGGAGGGCAATACGAGCAGTACTTC. This codes for CASRVAGGQYEQYF.

This clone was seen only once. The chain joins TRBV16 to TRBJ1-3; 7 bases map to TRBD1. In germline, CDR1 is KGHSY, CDR2 FQNENV. Losses at the gene ends were 4 bases for V and 1 base for J; bases not matched to a gene: 4. CDR3 length equals 15 residues. The DNA of the CDR3 is TGTGCCAGCAGCCGTTCGACAGGGTCTGGAAACACCATATATTTT. Amino acid sequence: CASSRSTGSGNTIYF.

A single count supports this clone. The chain recombines TRBV29-1 with TRBJ2-7; maybe TRBD1 (6 bases). The ends were cut back, 6 bases at V and 2 bases at J, with 11 bases in the middle. Germline values: CDR1 SQVTM, CDR2 ANQGSEA. The CDR3 is 12 amino acids. The CDR3 DNA reads TGCAGCGTAGTTGACAGGACCTACGAGCAGTACTTC. It codes for CSVVDRTYEQYF.

The genes are TRBV21-1 and TRBJ2-7; the DNA was not compared with TRBD1, the D call given in the table. TRBV21-1 constitutes a pseudogene. The CDR3 runs 14 residues. The CDR3 here is CASSTTGEQNEQYF. In nucleotides, the CDR3 is TGTGCCAGCAGCACGACAGGGGAGCAGAACGAGCAGTACTTC.

This clone was counted once. The rearrangement uses TRBV2 and TRBJ2-4; unclear D gene. CDR1 SNHLY and CDR2 FYNNEI come from the germline V gene. The CDR3 is made up of 13 amino acids. Trimming cost V 1 base and J 7 bases, with 8 bases left between them. CDR3 sequence (DNA): TGTGCCAGCAGTGAAGAGACAAGGAACATTCAGTACTTC. Translation: CASSEETRNIQYF.

The chain is built from TRBV19 and TRBJ1-2; 10 bases agree with TRBD1. The CDR3 length is 16 residues. The V gene's germline CDR1 is LNHDA and CDR2 SQIVND (reference sequence). J lost 3 bases, V lost 10 bases, and 14 bases had no gene match. CDR3 in DNA: TGTGCCACTCAGAACAGAGCCGGGACAGGGGACTATGGCTACACCTTC. This encodes CATQNRAGTGDYGYTF.

This rearrangement joins TRBV6-5 to TRBJ2-7; 8 bases are a match to TRBD2. The length of the CDR3 is 14 residues. CDR1 is MNHEY and CDR2 is SVGAGI in the germline V gene. Trimming removed 2 bases from V and 6 bases from J; junction bases left unmatched: 6. The CDR3 is CASSYGTRTSEQYF. Here the CDR3 DNA reads TGTGCCAGCAGTTACGGGACTAGAACCTCCGAGCAGTACTTC.

The genes are TRBV2 and TRBJ2-1; a weak D match, TRBD1 (6 bases). The V gene lost 5 bases and the J gene lost 2 bases, with 13 bases spanning the gap. The CDR3 has 15 amino acids. CDR1 is SNHLY, CDR2 FYNNEI, per germline. CDR3 region: CASSQDSRPYNEQFF. In nucleotides, the CDR3 is TGTGCCAGCAGTCAGGACAGCCGACCCTACAATGAGCAGTTCTTC.

The chain links TRBV19 to TRBJ2-2; D perhaps matches TRBD1 (5 bases). V was clipped by 7 bases and J by 7 bases, with 13 bases between them. CDR3 length: 13 residues. CDR1 LNHDA and CDR2 SQIVND come from the germline V gene (reference sequence). The CDR3 DNA is TGTGCCAGTACCCTCCAGGGCAACGGGGAGCTGTTTTTT. Protein: CASTLQGNGELFF.

J is TRBJ2-7 and V is TRBV9; a weak D match, TRBD2 (6 bases). Per the germline V gene, CDR1 is SGDLS and CDR2 is YYNGEE. The V end lost 4 bases, the J end lost 0 bases, and 11 bases lay between the germline ends. This CDR3 region has 14 residues. Written as DNA, the CDR3 is TGTGCCAGCAGCCCATGGGACTTCTCCTACGAGCAGTACTTC. Translation: CASSPWDFSYEQYF.

V and J are TRBV9 and TRBJ1-4; possible D gene TRBD1, 5 bases. The CDR3 sequence is 15 residues long. Trimming stripped 3 bases from V and 1 base from J, with 10 bases between. The germline V gene encodes CDR1 SGDLS and CDR2 YYNGEE. This CDR3 reads CASSAWGETNEKLFF. The DNA for the CDR3 is TGTGCCAGCAGCGCCTGGGGGGAAACTAATGAAAAACTGTTTTTT.